Sequencing of this TCR beta chain was carried out in a study of CD8+CD57+ T cells in acquired aplastic anemia. Study information: Sorted CD4+ and CD8+ cells gave an average of approximately 3.4 ug of DNA. Study-wide results and limits: Controls and patients did not differ significantly in CD8+ Simpson's diversity.

V gave up 4 bases and J gave up 1 base, with 13 bases separating them. Germline V gives CDR1 MNHNS, CDR2 SASEGT. The CDR3 is 15 amino acids. The use of genomic DNA as template underpinned the TCR beta VDJ and CDR3 profiling. TCRdb re-called the reads with MiXCR, one entry per CDR3 protein. The sample gives 200,000 to 250,000 distinct CDR3 sequences, 40% to 60% of which show up once; around 20% is in the top ten. Patients chosen for sequencing had shown CD8+CD57+ cell expansion by flow cytometry. The enrolled patients all had severe acquired aplastic anemia. At least ten counts were recorded for this clonotype. Antigen: not known.

The sequence derives from a human donor with aplastic anemia. The sequencing input was sorted CD4+, CD8+, or CD8+CD57+ T cells (not recorded which) from PBMCs. The V and J genes are TRBV6-1 and TRBJ1-2; perhaps TRBD1 as D (5 bases). CDR3 sequence (DNA): TGTGCCAGCAGTGTTACAGGTGAACTTAACTATGGCTACACCTTC. This sequence encodes CASSVTGELNYGYTF.